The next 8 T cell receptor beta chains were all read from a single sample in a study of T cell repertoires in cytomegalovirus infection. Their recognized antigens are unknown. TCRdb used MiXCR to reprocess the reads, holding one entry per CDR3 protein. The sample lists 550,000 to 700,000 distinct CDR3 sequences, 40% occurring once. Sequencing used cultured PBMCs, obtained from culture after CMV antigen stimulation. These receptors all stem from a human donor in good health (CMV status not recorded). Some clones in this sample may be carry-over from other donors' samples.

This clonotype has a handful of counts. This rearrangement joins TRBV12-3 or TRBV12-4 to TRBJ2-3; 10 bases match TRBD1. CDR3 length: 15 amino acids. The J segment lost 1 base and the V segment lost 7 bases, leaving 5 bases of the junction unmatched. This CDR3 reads CASKTGTGGTDTQYF. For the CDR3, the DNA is TGTGCCAGCAAAACCGGGACAGGGGGCACAGATACGCAGTATTTT.

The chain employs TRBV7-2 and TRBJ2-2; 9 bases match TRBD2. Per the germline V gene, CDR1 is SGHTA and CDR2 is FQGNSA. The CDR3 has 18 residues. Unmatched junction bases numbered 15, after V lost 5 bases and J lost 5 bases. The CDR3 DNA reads TGTGCCAGCAGCAACCGTCCCTTAGCGGGAGTTCGAACCGGGGAGCTGTTTTTT. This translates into CASSNRPLAGVRTGELFF.

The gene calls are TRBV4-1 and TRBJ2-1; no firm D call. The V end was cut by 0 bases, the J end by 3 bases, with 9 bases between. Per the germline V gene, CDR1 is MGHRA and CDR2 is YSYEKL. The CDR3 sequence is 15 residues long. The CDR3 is CASSQEVSVYNEQFF. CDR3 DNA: TGCGCCAGCAGCCAAGAGGTATCGGTCTACAATGAGCAGTTCTTC.

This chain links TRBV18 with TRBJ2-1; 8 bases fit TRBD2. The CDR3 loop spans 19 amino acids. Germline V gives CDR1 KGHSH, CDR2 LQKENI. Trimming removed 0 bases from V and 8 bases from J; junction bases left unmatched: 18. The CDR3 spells CASSPPFGWQREMVDEQFF. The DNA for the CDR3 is TGTGCCAGCTCACCACCCTTCGGGTGGCAGCGGGAGATGGTCGATGAGCAGTTCTTC.

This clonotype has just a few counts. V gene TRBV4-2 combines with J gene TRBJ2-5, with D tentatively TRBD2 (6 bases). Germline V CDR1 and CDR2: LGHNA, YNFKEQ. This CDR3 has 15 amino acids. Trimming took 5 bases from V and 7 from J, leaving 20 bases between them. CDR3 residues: CASSSHGLAVGTQYF. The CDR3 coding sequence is TGTGCCAGCAGCTCCCACGGATTAGCGGTAGGGACCCAGTACTTC.

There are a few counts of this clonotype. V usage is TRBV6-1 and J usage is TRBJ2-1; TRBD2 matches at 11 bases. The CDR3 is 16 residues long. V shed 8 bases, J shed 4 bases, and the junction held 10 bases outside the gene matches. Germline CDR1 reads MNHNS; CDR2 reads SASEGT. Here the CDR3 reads CASLSVAGGRYNEQFF. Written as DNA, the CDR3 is TGTGCCAGCCTCTCCGTAGCGGGAGGGAGGTACAATGAGCAGTTCTTC.

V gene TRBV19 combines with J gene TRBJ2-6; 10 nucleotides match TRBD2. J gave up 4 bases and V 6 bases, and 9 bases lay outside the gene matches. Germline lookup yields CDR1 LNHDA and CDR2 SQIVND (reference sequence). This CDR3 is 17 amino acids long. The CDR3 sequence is CASRLAGGAAGANVLTF. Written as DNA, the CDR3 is TGTGCCAGTAGGTTAGCGGGAGGAGCCGCCGGGGCCAACGTCCTGACTTTC. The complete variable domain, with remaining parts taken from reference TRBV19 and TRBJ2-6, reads DGGITQSPKYLFRKEGQNVTLSCEQNLNHDAMYWYRQDPGQGLRLIYYSQIVNDFQKGDIAEGYSVSREKKESFPLTVTSAQKNPTAFYLCASRLAGGAAGANVLTFGAGSRLTVL.

In DNA, the CDR3 is TGTGCCAGCAGCTTCACGGGGGCGAACACCGGGGAGCTGTTTTTT. This encodes CASSFTGANTGELFF. The chain uses TRBV11-2 and TRBJ2-2; D might be TRBD2 (6 bases). The germline CDR1 and CDR2 sequences are SGHAT and FQNNGV. The CDR3 length is 15 residues. V was clipped by 3 bases and J by 0 bases, with 8 bases between them.